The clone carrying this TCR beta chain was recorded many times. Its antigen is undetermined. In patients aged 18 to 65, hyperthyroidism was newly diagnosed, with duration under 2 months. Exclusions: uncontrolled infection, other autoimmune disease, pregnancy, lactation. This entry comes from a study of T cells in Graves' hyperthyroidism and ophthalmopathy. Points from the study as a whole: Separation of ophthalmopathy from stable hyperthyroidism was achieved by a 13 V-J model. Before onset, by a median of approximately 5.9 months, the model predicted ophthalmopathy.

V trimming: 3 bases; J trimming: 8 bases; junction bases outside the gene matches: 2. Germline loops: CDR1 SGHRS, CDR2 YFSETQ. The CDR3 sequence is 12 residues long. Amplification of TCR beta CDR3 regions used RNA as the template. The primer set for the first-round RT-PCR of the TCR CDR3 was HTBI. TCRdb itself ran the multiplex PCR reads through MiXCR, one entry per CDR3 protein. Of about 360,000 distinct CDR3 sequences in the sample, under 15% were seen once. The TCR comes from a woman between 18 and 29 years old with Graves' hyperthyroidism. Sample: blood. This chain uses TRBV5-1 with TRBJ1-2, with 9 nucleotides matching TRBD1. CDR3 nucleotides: TGCGCCAGCAGCTACAGGGGGCAAGGCTACACCTTC. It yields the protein CASSYRGQGYTF.